The TCR beta chain described here comes from a study of blood T cell repertoires in COVID-19. Overall study: Whether acute or convalescent, the COVID-19 samples came from the United States, Italy and Spain. Sources were T cells, B-cell-depleted T cells, or PBMCs; the material itself was cDNA or gDNA.

Seattle's enrolled individuals joined amid active infection and were then monitored longitudinally. Per germline, CDR1 MNHEY and CDR2 SVGEGT. J was trimmed by 2 bases and V by 2 bases; bases with no gene match: 3. CDR3 size: 16 residues. Generated by immunoSEQ multiplex PCR, the TCRdb table keeps only in-frame clones and is missing some. The sample records under 250,000 clones, more than 85% being singletons. The clonotype comes from a man between 60 and 75 years old with COVID-19, enrolled during active disease. This sequence joins TRBV6-2 or TRBV6-3 and TRBJ2-1, with 10 bases matching TRBD2. Sequenced sample: peripheral blood. Here the CDR3 reads CASSYKAGGPYNEQFF. CDR3 coding DNA: TGTGCCAGCAGTTACAAAGCGGGAGGGCCCTACAATGAGCAGTTCTTC.